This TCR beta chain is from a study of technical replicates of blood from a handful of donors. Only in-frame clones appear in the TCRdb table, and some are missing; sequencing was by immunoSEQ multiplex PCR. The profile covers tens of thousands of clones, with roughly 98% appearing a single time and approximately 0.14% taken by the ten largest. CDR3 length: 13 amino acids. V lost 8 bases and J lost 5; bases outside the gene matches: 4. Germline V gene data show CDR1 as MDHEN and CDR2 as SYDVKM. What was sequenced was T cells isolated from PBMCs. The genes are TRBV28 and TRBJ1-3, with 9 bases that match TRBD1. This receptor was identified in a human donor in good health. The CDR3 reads CASRTGARNTIYF. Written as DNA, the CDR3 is TGTGCCAGCCGGACAGGGGCTCGAAACACCATATATTTT. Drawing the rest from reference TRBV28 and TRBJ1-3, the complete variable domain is DVKVTQSSRYLVKRTGEKVFLECVQDMDHENMFWYRQDPGLGLRLIYFSYDVKMKEKGDIPEGYSVSREKKERFSLILESASTNQTSMYLCASRTGARNTIYFGEGSWLTVV.